Included here is one T cell receptor beta chain sequence, with context. Authors' data handling: How many nucleated cells were present was estimated from reference gene primer amplification. The protocol was immunoSEQ multiplex PCR, while the TCRdb copy is restricted to in-frame clones and leaves out a portion. V, J and clone size were drawn from that table, and D and trimming were deduced from the DNA. The table shows under 300,000 clones, with approximately 83% occurring only once. This entry comes from a study of blood T cell repertoires in COVID-19. Study at large: T cells, B-cell-depleted T cells, or PBMCs provided the cDNA or gDNA that served as material.

All enrollees were roughly 18 to 95 years old and from about two dozen US areas. The receptor was derived from a woman aged 35 to 49 with acute COVID-19. The specimen was PBMCs or T cells enriched from blood (not recorded which).

CDR3 loop: CASSVSVGRAFNEQFF. In DNA, the CDR3 is TGTGCCAGCAGCGTATCGGTCGGGAGGGCCTTCAATGAGCAGTTCTTC. The chain combines TRBV9 with TRBJ2-1; TRBD2 matches at 8 bases. Germline values: CDR1 SGDLS, CDR2 YYNGEE. The length of the CDR3 is 16 residues. Germline trimming cut 1 base from V and 6 bases from J; bases unmatched to any gene: 9. Filled out from reference TRBV9 and TRBJ2-1, the complete variable domain reads DSGVTQTPKHLITATGQRVTLRCSPRSGDLSVYWYQQSLDQGLQFLIQYYNGEERAKGNILERFSAQQFPDLHSELNLSSLELGDSALYFCASSVSVGRAFNEQFFGPGTRLTVL.